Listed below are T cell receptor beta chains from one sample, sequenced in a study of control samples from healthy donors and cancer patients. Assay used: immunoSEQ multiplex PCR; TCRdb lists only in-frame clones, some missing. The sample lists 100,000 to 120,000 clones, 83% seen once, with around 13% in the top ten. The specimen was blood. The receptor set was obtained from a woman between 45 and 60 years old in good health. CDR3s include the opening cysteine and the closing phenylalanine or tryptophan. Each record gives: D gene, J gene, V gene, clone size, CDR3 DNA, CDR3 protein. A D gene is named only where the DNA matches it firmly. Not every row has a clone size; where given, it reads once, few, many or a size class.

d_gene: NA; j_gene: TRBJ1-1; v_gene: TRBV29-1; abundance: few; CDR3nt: TGCAGCGTTGGGAGGGAGGGCACTGAAGCTTTCTTT; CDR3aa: CSVGREGTEAFF
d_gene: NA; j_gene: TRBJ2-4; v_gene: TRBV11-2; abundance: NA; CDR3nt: TGTGCCAGCAGCTTAGTATGGGGTGCCAAAAACATTCAGTACTTC; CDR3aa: CASSLVWGAKNIQYF
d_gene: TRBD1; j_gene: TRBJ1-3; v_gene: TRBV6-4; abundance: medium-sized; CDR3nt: TGTGCCAGCAGTGTATGGACAGGGGGTCCCTATTTCTCTGGAAACACCATATATTTT; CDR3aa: CASSVWTGGPYFSGNTIYF
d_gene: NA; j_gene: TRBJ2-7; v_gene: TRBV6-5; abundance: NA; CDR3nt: TGTGCCAGCAGCCGGACGGCTTCCTACGAGCAGTACTTC; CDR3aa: CASSRTASYEQYF
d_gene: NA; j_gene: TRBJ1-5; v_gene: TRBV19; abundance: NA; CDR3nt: TGTGCCAGTAGTGTTCAGGGAGTAGGGCCCCAGCATTTT; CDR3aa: CASSVQGVGPQHF
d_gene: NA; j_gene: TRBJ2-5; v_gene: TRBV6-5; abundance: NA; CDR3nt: TGTGCCAGCAGAGTCAGACCCCAAGAGACCCAGTACTTC; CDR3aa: CASRVRPQETQYF
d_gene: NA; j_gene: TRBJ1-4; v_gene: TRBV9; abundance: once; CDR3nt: TGTGCCAGCAGCGGAAAAACCAGGTCAACTAATGAAAAACTGTTTTTT; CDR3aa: CASSGKTRSTNEKLFF
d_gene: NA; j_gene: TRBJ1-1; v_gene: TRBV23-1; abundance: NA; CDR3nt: TGCGCCAGCAGTCATACAGGACTGAACACTGAAGCTTTCTTT; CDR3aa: CASSHTGLNTEAFF
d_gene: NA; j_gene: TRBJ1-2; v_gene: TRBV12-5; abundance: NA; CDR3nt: TGTGCTAGTGGTTTCTACCCCCCTATAGTCGTTCGGACAGATGACTATGGCTACACCTTC; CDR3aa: CASGFYPPIVVRTDDYGYTF
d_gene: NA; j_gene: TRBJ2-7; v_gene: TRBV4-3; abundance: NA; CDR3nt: TGCGCCAGCAGCCAAGAGGACGGGCAACTCTACGAGCAGTACTTC; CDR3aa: CASSQEDGQLYEQYF
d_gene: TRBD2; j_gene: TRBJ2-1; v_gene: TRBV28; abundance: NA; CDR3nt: TGTGCCAGCAGTCTCGAGGGACTAGCGGGCAACAATGAGCAGTTCTTC; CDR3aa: CASSLEGLAGNNEQFF
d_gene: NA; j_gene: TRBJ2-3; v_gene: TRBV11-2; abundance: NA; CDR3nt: TGTGCCAGCAGCTTAGATACGGCGGTCCTAGGTACAGATACGCAGTATTTT; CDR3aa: CASSLDTAVLGTDTQYF
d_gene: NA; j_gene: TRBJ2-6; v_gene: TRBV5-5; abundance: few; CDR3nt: TGTGCCAGCAGCCCCGGAGACTCTGGGGCCAACGTCCTGACTTTC; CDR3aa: CASSPGDSGANVLTF
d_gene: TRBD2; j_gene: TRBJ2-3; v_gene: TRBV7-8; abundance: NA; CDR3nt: TGTGCCAGCACGGGGGGGTCTAGCACAGATACGCAGTATTTT; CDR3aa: CASTGGSSTDTQYF
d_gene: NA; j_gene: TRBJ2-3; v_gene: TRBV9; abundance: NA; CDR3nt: TGTGCCAGCAGCTCCTTCGGGGTGGCAGATACGCAGTATTTT; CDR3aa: CASSSFGVADTQYF
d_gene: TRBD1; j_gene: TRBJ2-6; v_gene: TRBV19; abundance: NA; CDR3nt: TGTGCCACACACAGACTCGGACAGGGAGGTGCGGGGGCCAACGTCCTGACTTTC; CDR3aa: CATHRLGQGGAGANVLTF
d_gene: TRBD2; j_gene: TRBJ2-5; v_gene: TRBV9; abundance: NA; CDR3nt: TGTGCCAGCAGCGCCGGACTAGCGGGGGGGGATGGGACCCAGTACTTC; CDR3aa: CASSAGLAGGDGTQYF
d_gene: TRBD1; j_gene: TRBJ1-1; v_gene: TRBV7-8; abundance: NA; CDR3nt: TGTGCCAGCACCCCCAGGGCTGGGACAGCCTACAACACTGAAGCTTTCTTT; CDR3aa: CASTPRAGTAYNTEAFF
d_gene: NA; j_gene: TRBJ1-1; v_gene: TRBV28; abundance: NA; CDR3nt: TGTGCCAGCCGACACAGCATGAACACTGAAGCTTTCTTT; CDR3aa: CASRHSMNTEAFF
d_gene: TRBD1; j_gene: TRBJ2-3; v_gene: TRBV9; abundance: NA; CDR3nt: TGTGCCAGCAGCTCAGACAGGGGGCGCACAGATACGCAGTATTTT; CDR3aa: CASSSDRGRTDTQYF
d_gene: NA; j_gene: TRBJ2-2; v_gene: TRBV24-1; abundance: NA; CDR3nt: TGTGCCACCAGTGATAGGACTACGAACACCGGGGAGCTGTTTTTT; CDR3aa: CATSDRTTNTGELFF
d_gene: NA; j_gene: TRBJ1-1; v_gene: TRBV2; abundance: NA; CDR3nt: TGTGCCAGCAGTAAAAACAGGGTTGGCACTGAAGCTTTCTTT; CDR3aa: CASSKNRVGTEAFF
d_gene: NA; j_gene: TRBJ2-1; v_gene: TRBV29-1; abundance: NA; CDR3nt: TGCAGCGCTGGGGGACGGGGCCGATCTGAGCAGTTCTTC; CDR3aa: CSAGGRGRSEQFF
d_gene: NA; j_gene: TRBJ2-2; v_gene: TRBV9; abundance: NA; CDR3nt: TGTGCCAGCAGTTCGGGACTGACCAACACCGGGGAGCTGTTTTTT; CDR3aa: CASSSGLTNTGELFF
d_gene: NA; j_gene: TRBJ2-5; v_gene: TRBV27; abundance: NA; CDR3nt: TGTGCCAGCAGTTTATTGTCCAGGAAAGAGACCCAGTACTTC; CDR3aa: CASSLLSRKETQYF